This T cell receptor (beta chain) is from a study of human T cells and chemical hapten exposure (dated by TCRdb to about 2021). General notes on the study: Libraries were pooled for sequencing, and variation in per-sample TCR yields was attributed mainly to small differences in library volumes within the pool. From each blood RNA sample, both TCR alpha and TCR beta chains were sequenced. The study tracked peripheral blood TCR repertoire changes in vivo during primary and secondary sensitization to the hapten diphenylcyclopropenone (DPC) in alopecia patients.

A note on this clonotype: Its antigen is unknown. No base qualities exist here, and no much larger clone lies one base off it.

Total RNA was isolated from unfractionated whole blood collected in Tempus Blood RNA tubes. Four or five healthy volunteers acted as controls for TCR sequencing and had blood drawn at day 0, 2 weeks and 6 weeks. The method behind the library was 5' RACE. Sequencing was performed on an Illumina MiSeq. During library preparation, unique molecular identifiers were attached to individual cDNA molecules so that TCRs could be counted quantitatively and reproducibly. Concerning the study's data processing: A median of approximately 96,000 TCRs per sample was observed, with a range of about 23,224 to 690,600. The Decombinator software suite was used to annotate the V, J and CDR3 of the TCR reads. To make PS versus PT1 abundance plots, every sample was subsampled to the same number of TCRs (28,000). Expanded TCRs were defined as absent before sensitization and observed at least eight times at the 2-week time point. Using fastp trimming at Q25 and MiXCR clonotype assembly, TCRdb reanalyzed the public sequencing data and kept in-frame beta chains. Entries that share a CDR3 protein sequence are merged under the most common genes and DNA. TCRdb assigned the V and J calls; the authors' analysis was not used. In all, the sample holds about 81,000 distinct CDR3 sequences, and more than 7.5% of those were seen once. The top ten constitute approximately 2.3% of the sample.

Measured from the cysteine to the phenylalanine, the CDR3 is 16 residues long. Only the CDR3 portion is preserved as DNA: 48 bases, with reading frame beginning at the first base. The germline V gene (reference sequence) supplies CDR1 LGHDT and CDR2 YNNKEL. V trim: 3 bases; J trim: 6 bases; unmatched bases: 8. The study at large found these results: No change with DPC sensitization was found in the number of TCRs above 1 in 1000 frequency, and no evidence of global repertoire structure alterations was found. Repeated subsampling changed both the strength of the expansion versus patch-test correlation and the threshold at which the correlation became significant.

This clonotype was sampled from a male donor in good health. This chain is built from TRBV3-1 and TRBJ2-2; 9 middle bases align to TRBD1. The CDR3 amino acid sequence is: CASSHPYRGRAGELFF. Here is the DNA: TGTGCCAGCAGCCACCCCTACAGGGGGCGGGCCGGGGAGCTGTTTTTT.